These T cell receptor beta chains were read from a single sample in a study of cytomegalovirus exposure and HLA in healthy donors. Libraries were prepared by immunoSEQ multiplex PCR; TCRdb keeps only in-frame clonotypes and omits some of them. The sample includes some 75,000 clones, over 70% of them seen just once. Sample: PBMCs. These receptors were taken from a young man in good health and CMV-seropositive. CDR3s include the opening cysteine and the closing phenylalanine or tryptophan. The D gene is left open where the match is weak. Rows give clone size only sometimes, using once, few, many, or a class for an expanded clone.

>.|TRBJ2-7|TRBV2|.
CASSEWRSYEQYF
TGTGCCAGCAGTGAATGGCGGAGCTACGAGCAGTACTTC
>TRBD1|TRBJ1-2|TRBV19|.
CASSILLLQGRRSMGYTF
TGTGCCAGTAGTATCCTTCTCCTACAGGGGAGACGATCCATGGGCTACACCTTC
>.|TRBJ2-2|TRBV19|once
CATTGEAGELFF
TGTGCCACCACAGGGGAGGCCGGGGAGCTGTTTTTT
>.|TRBJ2-7|TRBV7-9|.
CATRKAASSYEQYF
TGTGCCACCCGCAAGGCGGCGAGCTCCTACGAGCAGTACTTC
>TRBD2|TRBJ2-7|TRBV15|once
CATSRVIGLADSYEQYF
TGTGCCACCAGCAGAGTAATCGGACTAGCGGACTCCTACGAGCAGTACTTC
>TRBD1|TRBJ1-5|TRBV7-8|.
CASRKGQGPSNQPQHF
TGTGCCAGCAGGAAAGGACAGGGCCCTAGCAATCAGCCCCAGCATTTT
>TRBD1|TRBJ1-3|TRBV29-1|.
CSGGDRSISGNTIYF
TGCAGCGGGGGGGACAGGAGTATCTCTGGAAACACCATATATTTT
>.|TRBJ2-5|TRBV6-5|.
CASSREETQYF
TGTGCCAGCAGTCGAGAAGAGACCCAGTACTTC
>.|TRBJ1-1|TRBV6-6|few
CASSQTPGAFF
TGTGCCAGCAGTCAGACTCCTGGAGCTTTCTTT
>TRBD1|TRBJ1-3|TRBV14|.
CASSRPGGKPGQGLGRYF
TGTGCCAGCAGCCGACCCGGTGGGAAACCGGGACAGGGCCTTGGTAGGTATTTT
>.|TRBJ2-5|TRBV5-4|.
CASSLGLMRDKETQYF
TGTGCCAGCAGCTTGGGGTTGATGCGGGATAAAGAGACCCAGTACTTC
>.|TRBJ1-5|TRBV7-9|.
CASSLEGDGYQPQHF
TGTGCCAGCAGCTTAGAGGGGGACGGATATCAGCCCCAGCATTTT
>.|TRBJ2-5|TRBV5-1|.
CASSFSETQYF
TGCGCCAGCAGCTTCTCAGAGACCCAGTACTTC
>TRBD2|TRBJ2-2|TRBV5-4|.
CASSPGTSGSTGELFF
TGTGCCAGCAGCCCCGGGACTAGCGGAAGCACCGGGGAGCTGTTTTTT
>TRBD2|TRBJ2-7|TRBV5-1|.
CASSGRLAGSYEQYF
TGCGCCAGCAGCGGCCGACTAGCGGGCTCCTACGAGCAGTACTTC
>.|TRBJ1-4|TRBV14|.
CASSHTQGGSEKLFF
TGTGCCAGCAGCCATACTCAGGGAGGCAGTGAAAAACTGTTTTTT
>TRBD1|TRBJ1-1|TRBV28|.
CASSITGGEAFF
TGTGCCAGCAGTATCACAGGGGGCGAAGCTTTCTTT